The 20 T cell receptor beta chains presented below share a single source sample, sequenced in a study of vaccination and CD4 T cells after COVID-19. Researchers used the Oncomine TCR Beta short-read assay to sequence DNA from cultured CD4+ T cells. TCRdb re-called the PCR reads with MiXCR, one entry per CDR3 protein. This table has about 21,000 distinct CDR3 sequences, approximately 48% appearing once. Treatment in this sample: approximately 10-day PBMC culture with coronavirus spike peptide pools or control peptides (ViraFEST assay). Their antigen targets remain unknown. Specimen: CD4+ T cells from blood, cultured in vitro. The source of these receptors is a human donor who had recovered from COVID-19.

V gene TRBV20-1 combines with J gene TRBJ2-7; TRBD1 is a possible D gene (6 bases). Trimming pared 0 bases from V and 5 bases from J, leaving 20 bases between. The CDR3 covers 16 residues. Germline loops: CDR1 DFQATT, CDR2 SNEGSKA (reference sequence). The chain's CDR3 is CSARDQGKGIFDEQYF. The CDR3 coding sequence is TGCAGTGCTAGAGATCAGGGGAAGGGTATCTTCGACGAGCAGTACTTC.

The chain joins TRBV10-1 to TRBJ1-1; D might be TRBD1 (5 bases). The CDR3 extends over 15 amino acids. Trimming pared 0 bases from V and 5 bases from J, leaving 13 bases between. Germline lookup yields CDR1 WNHNN and CDR2 SYGVQD (reference sequence). CDR3 residues: CASSESRLWGTEAFF. The CDR3 coding sequence is TGCGCCAGCAGTGAGTCGCGACTTTGGGGGACTGAAGCTTTCTTT.

This clonotype was seen more than once but under ten times. The chain joins TRBV6-2 or TRBV6-3 to TRBJ2-7; maybe TRBD2 (6 bases). The germline CDR1 and CDR2 sequences are MNHEY and SVGEGT. V lost 6 bases and J 6 bases, leaving 18 bases between the germline ends. The CDR3 runs 14 residues. The CDR3 loop is CASRRGLRTSEQYF. The DNA for the CDR3 is TGTGCCAGCAGAAGGGGACTCCGAACGTCCGAGCAGTACTTC.

This clonotype was found a few times. CDR3 DNA sequence: TGTGCCAGTAGCCCGGTGGGGGGCAATCAGCCCCAGCATTTT. Its protein is CASSPVGGNQPQHF. The chain links TRBV19 to TRBJ1-5; tentative D call: TRBD1 (5 bases). The V gene's germline CDR1 is LNHDA and CDR2 SQIVND (reference sequence). This CDR3 contains 14 residues. Trimming took off 6 bases at V and 2 bases at J, with 11 bases between the two ends.

V usage is TRBV30 and J usage is TRBJ2-7; no clear D gene. Trimming removed 0 bases at V and 3 bases at J, with 9 bases between. CDR1 and CDR2 from the germline V gene are GTSNPN and SVGIG (reference sequence). CDR3 length: 13 amino acids. CDR3 sequence (DNA): TGTGCCTGGAGTGTTCGACTGCACTACGAGCAGTACTTC. This translates into CAWSVRLHYEQYF. Full variable domain (remainder filled in from reference TRBV30 and TRBJ2-7): SQTIHQWPATLVQPVGSPLSLECTVEGTSNPNLYWYRQAAGRGLQLLFYSVGIGQISSEVPQNLSASRPQDRQFILSSKKLLLSDSGFYLCAWSVRLHYEQYFGPGTRLTVT.

The chain recombines TRBV7-9 with TRBJ2-7; D is undetermined. Germline V lookup: CDR1 SEHNR, CDR2 FQNEAQ (reference sequence). This CDR3 has 12 residues. V lost 3 bases, J lost 6 bases, and 9 bases lay in between. CDR3 sequence: CASSLSKSEQYF. For the CDR3, the DNA is TGTGCCAGCAGCTTGTCAAAATCCGAGCAGTACTTC.

The CDR3 bases are TGTGCCAGCAGCTTAGGCGGGAGGGCCTTTGATGAGCAGTTCTTC. This sequence encodes CASSLGGRAFDEQFF. J is TRBJ2-1 and V is TRBV7-9; TRBD2 matches 9 bases. This CDR3 has 15 amino acids. The germline CDR1 and CDR2 sequences are SEHNR and FQNEAQ (reference sequence). The J segment lost 8 bases and the V segment lost 1 base, leaving 6 bases of the junction unmatched.

The chain joins TRBV21-1 to TRBJ1-1; TRBD1, the table's D call, was not compared with the DNA. TRBV21-1 is a pseudogene. The CDR3 is 18 residues long. CDR3 residues: CASSKALLEGAENTEAFF. The CDR3, as DNA: TGTGCCAGCAGCAAAGCGCTTTTGGAGGGGGCCGAGAACACTGAAGCTTTCTTT.

V usage is TRBV21-1 and J usage is TRBJ2-1; the table's D call, TRBD2, was not checked against the DNA. TRBV21-1 corresponds to a pseudogene. This CDR3 region has 20 residues. The CDR3 sequence: CASSKASGTSGRTSLNEQFF. CDR3 sequence (DNA): TGTGCCAGCAGCAAAGCATCCGGGACTAGCGGGAGGACCTCTCTTAATGAGCAGTTCTTC.

V is TRBV6-1 and J is TRBJ2-1; D remains unclear. Trimming pared 7 bases from V and 2 bases from J, leaving 9 bases between. The germline V gene encodes CDR1 MNHNS and CDR2 SASEGT. The CDR3 runs to 13 residues. The CDR3 DNA reads TGTGCCAGCAAGAAGGGTACCTACAATGAGCAGTTCTTC. Translating gives CASKKGTYNEQFF.

The V gene is TRBV6-1, the J gene TRBJ2-5; D may match TRBD1 or TRBD2 (7 bases each). CDR3 length equals 14 residues. Germline values: CDR1 MNHNS, CDR2 SASEGT. Trimming shortened V by 6 bases and J by 4 bases, and 15 bases separated the two germline ends. The CDR3 reads CASRHTGEGETQYF. The CDR3 region has the DNA TGTGCCAGCAGGCATACAGGGGAGGGAGAGACCCAGTACTTC.

The chain carries TRBV19 and TRBJ2-2; no definite D call. Germline-derived CDR1 and CDR2 are LNHDA and SQIVND (reference sequence). V lost 3 bases and J lost 2, with 10 bases in between. The CDR3 runs 15 residues. This CDR3 is CASSISIANTGELFF. CDR3 DNA: TGTGCCAGTAGTATCTCCATCGCTAACACCGGGGAGCTGTTTTTT.

This clonotype was found a few times. This chain joins TRBV20-1 and TRBJ1-1; D is ambiguous. This CDR3 has 13 amino acids. V lost 3 bases to trimming and J lost 2 bases, with 10 bases between them. CDR1 is DFQATT and CDR2 is SNEGSKA in the germline V gene (reference sequence). This CDR3 reads CSARETANTEAFF. The CDR3 DNA sequence: TGCAGTGCTAGGGAGACGGCTAACACTGAAGCTTTCTTT.

The chain employs TRBV25-1 and TRBJ2-2, with 10 bases fitting TRBD1. The CDR3 loop spans 16 amino acids. Germline-derived CDR1 and CDR2 are MGHDK and SYGVNS. V was clipped by 5 bases and J by 6 bases; unmatched bases: 9. The DNA of the CDR3 is TGTGCCAGCAGTTCAAAGACAGGGGGCGTCCCCGGGGAGCTGTTTTTT. This sequence encodes CASSSKTGGVPGELFF. Full variable domain (outside the CDR3, taken from reference TRBV25-1 and TRBJ2-2): EADIYQTPRYLVIGTGKKITLECSQTMGHDKMYWYQQDPGMELHLIHYSYGVNSTEKGDLSSESTVSRIRTEHFPLTLESARPSHTSQYLCASSSKTGGVPGELFFGEGSRLTVL.

This sequence joins TRBV7-9 and TRBJ1-1; D unclear. In germline, CDR1 is SEHNR, CDR2 FQNEAQ (reference sequence). The CDR3 consists of 13 residues. Trimming removed 5 bases at V and 4 bases at J, with 11 bases between. The CDR3 nucleotides are TGTGCCAGCAGCCCTCTTGTGGCCACTGAAGCTTTCTTT. Its translation is CASSPLVATEAFF.

This chain uses TRBV7-2 with TRBJ1-2; weak D call: TRBD1 (5 bases). V was trimmed by 0 bases and J by 5 bases, leaving 10 bases between them. Germline V lookup: CDR1 SGHTA, CDR2 FQGNSA. The length of the CDR3 is 14 residues. CDR3 amino acids: CASSLAPGGYGYTF. The CDR3 DNA reads TGTGCCAGCAGCTTAGCTCCCGGGGGGTATGGCTACACCTTC.

This chain joins TRBV28 and TRBJ2-5; the match to TRBD1 covers 10 bases. Unmatched junction bases numbered 3, after V lost 10 bases and J lost 4 bases. CDR3 length: 12 amino acids. Per germline, CDR1 MDHEN and CDR2 SYDVKM. CDR3 region: CAIRQGAETQYF. Written as DNA, the CDR3 is TGTGCCATCAGACAGGGGGCAGAGACCCAGTACTTC. Full variable domain (remainder filled in from reference TRBV28 and TRBJ2-5): DVKVTQSSRYLVKRTGEKVFLECVQDMDHENMFWYRQDPGLGLRLIYFSYDVKMKEKGDIPEGYSVSREKKERFSLILESASTNQTSMYLCAIRQGAETQYFGPGTRLLVL.

The chain employs TRBV24-1 and TRBJ2-5, with D possibly TRBD1 on 6 matching bases. The CDR3 consists of 14 residues. CDR1 and CDR2 (germline): KGHDR, SFDVKD. The V end was cut by 6 bases, the J end by 1 base, with 11 bases between. The CDR3 sequence is CATSRYRVQETQYF. The CDR3 nucleotides are TGTGCCACCAGTCGATACAGGGTCCAAGAGACCCAGTACTTC.

The rearrangement links TRBV9 to TRBJ2-7; no clear D. The V end lost 0 bases, the J end lost 1 base, and 8 bases lay between the germline ends. The CDR3 totals 14 residues. In germline, CDR1 is SGDLS, CDR2 YYNGEE. CDR3 residues: CASSVDPSSYEQYF. DNA for the CDR3: TGTGCCAGCAGCGTAGATCCCTCTTCCTACGAGCAGTACTTC.

This clonotype has more than one count but fewer than ten. This chain uses TRBV5-4 with TRBJ1-3, with D tentatively TRBD1 (6 bases). Looked up from germline, CDR1 is SGHNT and CDR2 is YYREEE (reference sequence). There are 16 residues in the CDR3. V was cut by 0 bases and J by 4 bases, with 14 bases left in between. CDR3 in DNA: TGTGCCAGCAGCTTGGGAACACAGGGTTACGGAAACACCATATATTTT. It is translated as CASSLGTQGYGNTIYF.